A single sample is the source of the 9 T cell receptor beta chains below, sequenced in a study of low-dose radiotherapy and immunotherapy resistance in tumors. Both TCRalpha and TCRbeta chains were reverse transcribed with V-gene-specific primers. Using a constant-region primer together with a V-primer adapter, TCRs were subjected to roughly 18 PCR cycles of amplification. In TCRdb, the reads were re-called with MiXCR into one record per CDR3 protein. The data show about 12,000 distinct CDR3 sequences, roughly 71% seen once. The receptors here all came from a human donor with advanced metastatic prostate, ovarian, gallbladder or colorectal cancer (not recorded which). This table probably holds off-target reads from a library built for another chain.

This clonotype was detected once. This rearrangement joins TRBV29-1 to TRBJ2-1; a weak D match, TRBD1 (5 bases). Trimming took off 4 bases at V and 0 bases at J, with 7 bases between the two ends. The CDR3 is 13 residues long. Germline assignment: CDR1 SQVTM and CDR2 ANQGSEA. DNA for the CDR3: TGCAGCGTTGGACAGTCCTCCTACAATGAGCAGTTCTTC. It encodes CSVGQSSYNEQFF.

Here the CDR3 reads CSASPIAGGSYNEQFF. Written as DNA, the CDR3 is TGCAGTGCTAGTCCGATAGCGGGAGGCTCATACAATGAGCAGTTCTTC. The V gene is TRBV20-1, the J gene TRBJ2-1; TRBD2 agrees at 10 bases. This CDR3 is built from 16 residues. The V segment lost 3 bases and the J segment 4 bases; nucleotides outside the gene matches: 9. The germline CDR1 and CDR2 sequences are DFQATT and SNEGSKA (reference sequence).

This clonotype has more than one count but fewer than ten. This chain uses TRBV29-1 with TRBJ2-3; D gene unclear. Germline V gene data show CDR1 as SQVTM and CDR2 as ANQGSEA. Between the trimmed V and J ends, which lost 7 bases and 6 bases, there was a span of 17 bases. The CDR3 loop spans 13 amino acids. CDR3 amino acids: CSGIVVIGDTQYF. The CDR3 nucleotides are TGCAGCGGGATAGTGGTGATAGGGGATACGCAGTATTTT.

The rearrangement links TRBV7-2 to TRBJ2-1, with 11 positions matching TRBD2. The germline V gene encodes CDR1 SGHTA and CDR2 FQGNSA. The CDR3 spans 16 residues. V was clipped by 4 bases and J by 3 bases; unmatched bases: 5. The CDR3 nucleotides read TGTGCCAGCAGCTGGTCCGGGACTAGCGGCTACAATGAGCAGTTCTTC. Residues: CASSWSGTSGYNEQFF.

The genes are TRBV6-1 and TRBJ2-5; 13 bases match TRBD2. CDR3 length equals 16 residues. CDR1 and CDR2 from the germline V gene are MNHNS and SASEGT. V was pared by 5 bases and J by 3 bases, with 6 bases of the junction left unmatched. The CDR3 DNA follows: TGTGCCAGCAGTTACACAGGACTAGCGGGAGAAGAGACCCAGTACTTC. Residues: CASSYTGLAGEETQYF.

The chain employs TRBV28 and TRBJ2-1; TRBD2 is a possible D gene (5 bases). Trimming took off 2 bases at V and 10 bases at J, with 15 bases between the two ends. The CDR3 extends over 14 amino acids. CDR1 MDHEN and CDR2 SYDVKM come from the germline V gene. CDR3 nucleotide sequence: TGTGCCAGCAGTTTACCTGCCGGAACGGGGGAGCAGTTCTTC. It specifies CASSLPAGTGEQFF. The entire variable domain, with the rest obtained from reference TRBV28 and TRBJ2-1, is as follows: DVKVTQSSRYLVKRTGEKVFLECVQDMDHENMFWYRQDPGLGLRLIYFSYDVKMKEKGDIPEGYSVSREKKERFSLILESASTNQTSMYLCASSLPAGTGEQFFGPGTRLTVL.

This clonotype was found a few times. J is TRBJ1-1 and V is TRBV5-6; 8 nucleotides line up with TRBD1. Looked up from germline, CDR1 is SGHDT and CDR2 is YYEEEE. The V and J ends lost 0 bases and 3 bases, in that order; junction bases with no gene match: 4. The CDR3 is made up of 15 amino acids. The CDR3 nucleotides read TGTGCCAGCAGCTTGGGGACCAGGGGGCACACTGAAGCTTTCTTT. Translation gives CASSLGTRGHTEAFF. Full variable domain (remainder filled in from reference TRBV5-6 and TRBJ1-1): DAGVTQSPTHLIKTRGQQVTLRCSPKSGHDTVSWYQQALGQGPQFIFQYYEEEERQRGNFPDRFSGHQFPNYSSELNVNALLLGDSALYLCASSLGTRGHTEAFFGQGTRLTVV.

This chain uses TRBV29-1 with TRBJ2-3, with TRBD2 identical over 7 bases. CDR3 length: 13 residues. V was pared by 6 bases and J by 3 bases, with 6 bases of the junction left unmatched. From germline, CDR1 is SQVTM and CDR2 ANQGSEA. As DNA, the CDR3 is TGCAGCGTCGGAGCGGGGAATACAGATACGCAGTATTTT. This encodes CSVGAGNTDTQYF.

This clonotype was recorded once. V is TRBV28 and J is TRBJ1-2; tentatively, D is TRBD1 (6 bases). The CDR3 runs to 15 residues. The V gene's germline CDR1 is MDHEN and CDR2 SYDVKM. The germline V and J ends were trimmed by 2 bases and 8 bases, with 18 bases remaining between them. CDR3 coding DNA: TGTGCCAGCAGTTTAGCGCAGGGGTCGTTTCGAGGCTACACCTTC. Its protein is CASSLAQGSFRGYTF.